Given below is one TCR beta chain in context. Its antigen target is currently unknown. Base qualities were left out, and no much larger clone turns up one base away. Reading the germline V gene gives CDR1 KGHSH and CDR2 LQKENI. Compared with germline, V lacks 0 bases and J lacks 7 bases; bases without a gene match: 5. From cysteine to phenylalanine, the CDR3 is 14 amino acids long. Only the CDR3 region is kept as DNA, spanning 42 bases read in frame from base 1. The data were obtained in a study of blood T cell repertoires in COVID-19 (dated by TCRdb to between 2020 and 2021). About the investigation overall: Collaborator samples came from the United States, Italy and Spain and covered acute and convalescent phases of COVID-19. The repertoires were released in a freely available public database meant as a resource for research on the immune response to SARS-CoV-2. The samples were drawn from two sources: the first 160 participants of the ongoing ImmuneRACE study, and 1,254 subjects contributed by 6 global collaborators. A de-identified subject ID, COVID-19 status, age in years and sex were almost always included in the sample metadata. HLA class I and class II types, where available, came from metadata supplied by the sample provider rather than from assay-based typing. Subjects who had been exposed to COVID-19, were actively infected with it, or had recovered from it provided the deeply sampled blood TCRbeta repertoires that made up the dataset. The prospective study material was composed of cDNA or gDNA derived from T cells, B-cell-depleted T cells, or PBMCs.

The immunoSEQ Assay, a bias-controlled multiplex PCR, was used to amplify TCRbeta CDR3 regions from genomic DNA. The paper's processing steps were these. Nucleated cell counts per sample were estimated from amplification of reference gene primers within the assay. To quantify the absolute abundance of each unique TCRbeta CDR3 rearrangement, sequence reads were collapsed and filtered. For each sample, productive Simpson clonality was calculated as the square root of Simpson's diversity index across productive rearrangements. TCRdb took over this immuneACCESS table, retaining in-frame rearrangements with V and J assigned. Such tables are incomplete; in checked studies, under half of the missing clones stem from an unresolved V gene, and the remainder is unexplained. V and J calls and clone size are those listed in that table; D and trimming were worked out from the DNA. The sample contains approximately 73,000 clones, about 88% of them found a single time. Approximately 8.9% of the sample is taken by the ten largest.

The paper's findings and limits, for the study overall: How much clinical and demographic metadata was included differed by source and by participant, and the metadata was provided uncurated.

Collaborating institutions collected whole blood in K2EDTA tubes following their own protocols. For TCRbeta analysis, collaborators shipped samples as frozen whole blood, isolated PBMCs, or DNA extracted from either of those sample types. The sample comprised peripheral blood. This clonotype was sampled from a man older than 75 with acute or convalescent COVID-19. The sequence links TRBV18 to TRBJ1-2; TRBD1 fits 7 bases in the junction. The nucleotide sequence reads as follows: TGTGCCAGCTCACCACCCGGACAGGTGCCTGGCTACACCTTC. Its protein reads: CASSPPGQVPGYTF.